The subject of this entry is one TCR beta chain. The antigen this receptor binds is unknown. Base qualities are not provided; no much larger clone lies one nucleotide away. The sample belongs to a study of follicular helper T cells after annual influenza vaccination (dated by TCRdb to 2015 to 2018). The study in broad terms: After each seasonal influenza vaccination, blood samples were collected on days 0, 7 and 28. To study recall of cTfh clones, some subjects were followed through successive annual vaccinations in the 2013-2014, 2014-2015 and 2015-2016 seasons. One week after vaccination, a second recruited cohort of about a dozen subjects (Table S1) displayed a similar ICOS+CD38+ cTfh response. Six subjects had multi-year samples: four covered two vaccination seasons and two covered three seasons. The 2015 samples were processed right after collection, while the 2013-2014 samples were cryopreserved. What the study reported, not specific to this receptor: Day 7 ICOS+CD38+ clones were most often found later in ICOS-CD38- cTfh, suggesting that subset may serve as a memory reservoir. A recurrent oligoclonal ICOS+CD38+ cTfh response containing tetramer and AIM influenza-specific clonotypes was recalled by successive annual vaccinations. ICOS+CD38+ cTfh clonality correlated with the frequency of that population, and its change correlated with the change in circulating plasmablast frequency. Because only about 10-20% of the analyzed cells gave productive TCRB sequences, there was no way to sample rare clonotypes.

V trim: 5 bases; J trim: 1 base; unmatched bases: 7. From the cysteine through the phenylalanine, the CDR3 covers 15 amino acids. The kept DNA is CDR3 alone, 45 bases in frame from the first base. Via the germline V gene, CDR1 is SGHAT and CDR2 FQNNGV. The meaning of the sample's time point label: 2014-2015 season, pre-vaccination. TCRB sequencing was used to follow sorted CD4 subsets from the blood of adults before and after they were given the seasonal inactivated influenza vaccine (Fluvarix). To be eligible, subjects had to live in the community and must not have received influenza vaccine in the previous 6 months. Exclusions included influenza vaccine contraindications, substance abuse, HIV/AIDS, active malignancy, immunomodulatory medication and active illness such as respiratory infection. At each time point, about 35 to 110 mL of blood was collected. Circulating Tfh were defined as non-naive CD4+CXCR5+PD-1+ cells, and these cells were sorted into ICOS+CD38+ and ICOS-CD38- fractions. PBMC were isolated using Ficoll-Paque PLUS or SepMate separation. Before DNA extraction, cell subsets were sorted from PBMC on a BD FACS Aria.

Library prep was done by the immunoSEQ multiplex PCR assay. Adaptive Biotechnologies handled the TCRB amplification, library preparation, sequencing and preliminary bioinformatics at Survey level resolution. TCRB sequencing used multiplex PCR amplification of genomic DNA from sorted cTfh populations. For the original study's pipeline: In R, clonality was calculated as 1 minus the normalized Shannon entropy, and the Gini index was computed using the R package ineq. Overlap score was the summed counts of shared sequences divided by total counts of all sequences in both compared samples. The significance of shared clonotypes was tested with Fisher's exact test, assuming a theoretical repertoire of 10^7 TCRB sequences. This is the immuneACCESS table as TCRdb keeps it, with only in-frame sequences that have V and J called. A part of the clones is gone; compared with another copy, unresolved V genes explain less than half, and the rest is unexplained. For V, J and clone size, that table is used; D and trimming come from the DNA. The sample includes 28,000 or so clones, with roughly 80% observed a single time. The leading ten clones occupy around 1.2% of the sample.

The sequences come from CXCR5+ CD38- circulating T follicular helper cells from blood, collected on the day of influenza vaccination. The cell subset or site label corresponds to: circulating Tfh, non-naive CD4+CXCR5+PD-1+ (ICOS+CD38+ or ICOS-CD38-). Recombination joined TRBV11-2 with TRBJ1-1, and 7 bases in between align with TRBD1. The sequence was collected from an adult who received the influenza vaccine. The CDR3 reads as follows: CASSLRDRPNTEAFF. The nucleotide sequence is given as TGTGCCAGCAGCCTACGGGACAGACCGAACACTGAAGCTTTCTTT.